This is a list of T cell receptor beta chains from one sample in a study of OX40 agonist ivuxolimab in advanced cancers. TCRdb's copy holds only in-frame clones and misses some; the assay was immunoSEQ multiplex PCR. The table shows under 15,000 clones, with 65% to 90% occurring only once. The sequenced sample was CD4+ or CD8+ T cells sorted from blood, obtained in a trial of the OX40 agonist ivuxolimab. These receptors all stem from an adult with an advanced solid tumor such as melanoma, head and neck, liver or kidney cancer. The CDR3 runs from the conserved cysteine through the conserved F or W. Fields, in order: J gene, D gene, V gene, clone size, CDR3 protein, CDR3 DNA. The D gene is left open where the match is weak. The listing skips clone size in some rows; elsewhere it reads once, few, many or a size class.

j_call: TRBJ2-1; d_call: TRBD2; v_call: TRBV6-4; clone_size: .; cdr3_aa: CASSDSTTSGSLDEQFF; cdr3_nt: TGTGCCAGCAGTGACTCTACAACTAGCGGGAGTCTCGATGAGCAGTTCTTC
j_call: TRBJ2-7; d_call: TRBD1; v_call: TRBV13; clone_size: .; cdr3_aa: CASSEFTGVSYEQYF; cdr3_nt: TGTGCCAGCAGTGAATTCACAGGGGTATCCTACGAGCAGTACTTC
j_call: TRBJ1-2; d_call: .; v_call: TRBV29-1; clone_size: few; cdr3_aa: CSVEDNGYTF; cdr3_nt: TGCAGCGTTGAGGACAATGGCTACACCTTC
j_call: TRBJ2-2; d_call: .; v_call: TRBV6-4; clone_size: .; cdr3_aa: CASSENGELFF; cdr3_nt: TGTGCCAGCAGTGAGAACGGGGAGCTGTTTTTT
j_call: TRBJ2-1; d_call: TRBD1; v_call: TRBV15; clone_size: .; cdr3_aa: CATSGTGAYNEQFF; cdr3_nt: TGTGCCACCAGCGGGACAGGGGCCTACAATGAGCAGTTCTTC
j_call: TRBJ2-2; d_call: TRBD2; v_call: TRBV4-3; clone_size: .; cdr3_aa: CASTPEISRREDIGELFF; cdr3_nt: TGCGCCAGCACTCCTGAGATATCCAGGCGGGAGGATATCGGGGAGCTGTTTTTT
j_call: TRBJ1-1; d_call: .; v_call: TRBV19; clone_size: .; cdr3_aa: CASRSGFTEAFF; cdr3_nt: TGTGCCAGTCGCTCGGGGTTCACTGAAGCTTTCTTT
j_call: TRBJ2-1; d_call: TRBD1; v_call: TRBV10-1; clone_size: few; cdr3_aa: CASSESRQGVYNEQFF; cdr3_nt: TGCGCCAGCAGTGAATCACGGCAGGGGGTTTACAATGAGCAGTTCTTC
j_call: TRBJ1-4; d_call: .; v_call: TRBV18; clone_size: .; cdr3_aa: CASSPPTIGPGNEKLFF; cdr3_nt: TGTGCCAGCTCACCGCCTACTATAGGGCCAGGGAATGAAAAACTGTTTTTT
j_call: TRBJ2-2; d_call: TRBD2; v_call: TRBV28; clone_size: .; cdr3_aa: CASSLAGGGGELFF; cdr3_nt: TGTGCCAGCAGCCTGGCGGGAGGCGGGGGGGAGCTGTTTTTT
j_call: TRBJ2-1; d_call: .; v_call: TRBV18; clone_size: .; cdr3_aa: CASSPSGGEGRGSYNEQFF; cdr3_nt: TGTGCCAGCTCACCCTCAGGGGGTGAAGGACGGGGGTCCTACAATGAGCAGTTCTTC
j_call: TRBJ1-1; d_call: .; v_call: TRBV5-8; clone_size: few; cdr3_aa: CASSVDGNTEAFF; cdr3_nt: TGTGCCAGCAGCGTGGACGGGAACACTGAAGCTTTCTTT
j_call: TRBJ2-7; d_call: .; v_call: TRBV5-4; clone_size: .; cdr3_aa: CASSFVGGREQYF; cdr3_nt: TGTGCCAGCAGCTTCGTGGGAGGTCGCGAGCAGTACTTC
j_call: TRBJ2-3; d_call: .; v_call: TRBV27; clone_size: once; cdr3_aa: CASRKEGVQYF; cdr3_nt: TGTGCCAGCAGGAAGGAGGGGGTGCAGTATTTT
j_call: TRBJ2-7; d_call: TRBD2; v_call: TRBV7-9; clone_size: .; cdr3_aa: CASSVGGGSYEQYF; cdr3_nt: TGTGCCAGCAGCGTCGGCGGGGGCTCCTACGAGCAGTACTTC
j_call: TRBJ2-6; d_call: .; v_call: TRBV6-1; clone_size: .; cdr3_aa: CASSEDSSGANVLTF; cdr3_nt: TGTGCCAGCAGTGAAGACAGCTCTGGGGCCAACGTCCTGACTTTC
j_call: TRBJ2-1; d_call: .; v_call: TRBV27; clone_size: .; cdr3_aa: CASSLFSGSYNEQFF; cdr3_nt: TGTGCCAGCAGTTTATTTTCAGGCTCCTACAATGAGCAGTTCTTC
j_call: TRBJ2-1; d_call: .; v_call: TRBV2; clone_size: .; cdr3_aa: CASTGISEDDNEQFF; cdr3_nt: TGTGCCAGCACAGGGATTAGCGAAGACGACAATGAGCAGTTCTTC
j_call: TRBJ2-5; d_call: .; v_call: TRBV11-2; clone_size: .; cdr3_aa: CASSLPLGVETQYF; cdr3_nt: TGTGCCAGCAGCTTACCCTTGGGGGTAGAGACCCAGTACTTC
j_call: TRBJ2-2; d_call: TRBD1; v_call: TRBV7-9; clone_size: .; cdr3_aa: CASSWDRGREATGELFF; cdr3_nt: TGTGCCAGCAGCTGGGACAGGGGGCGAGAAGCCACCGGGGAGCTGTTTTTT
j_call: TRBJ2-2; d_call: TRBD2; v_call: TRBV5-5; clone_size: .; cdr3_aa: CASSPGLAAHLLTGELFF; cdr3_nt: TGTGCCAGCAGCCCCGGACTAGCGGCCCACTTACTCACCGGGGAGCTGTTTTTT
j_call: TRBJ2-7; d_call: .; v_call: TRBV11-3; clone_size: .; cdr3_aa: CASSETGTYEQYF; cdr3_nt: TGTGCCAGCAGCGAGACAGGGACTTACGAGCAGTACTTC
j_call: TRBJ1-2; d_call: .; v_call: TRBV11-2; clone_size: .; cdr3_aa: CASSSDTSRYTF; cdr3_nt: TGTGCCAGCAGCTCGGACACCTCTCGTTACACCTTC
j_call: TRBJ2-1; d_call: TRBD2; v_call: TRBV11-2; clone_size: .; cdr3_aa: CASSLAVGGIEQFF; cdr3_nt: TGTGCCAGCAGCTTAGCGGTGGGGGGGATTGAGCAGTTCTTC
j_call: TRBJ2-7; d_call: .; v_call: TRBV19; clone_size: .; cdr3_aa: CASADRINSYEQYF; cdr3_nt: TGTGCCAGTGCCGACAGGATCAACTCCTACGAGCAGTACTTC
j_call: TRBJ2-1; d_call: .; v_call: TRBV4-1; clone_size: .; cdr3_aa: CASSHLKNEQFF; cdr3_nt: TGCGCCAGCAGCCACTTAAAGAATGAGCAGTTCTTC
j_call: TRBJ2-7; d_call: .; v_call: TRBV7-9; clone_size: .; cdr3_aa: CASSDAGWFVF; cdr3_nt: TGTGCCAGCAGCGACGCAGGGTGGTTCGTCTTC
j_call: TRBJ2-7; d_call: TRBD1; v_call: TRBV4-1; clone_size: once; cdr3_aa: CASSDRGYEQYF; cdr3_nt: TGCGCCAGCAGCGACAGGGGATACGAGCAGTACTTC
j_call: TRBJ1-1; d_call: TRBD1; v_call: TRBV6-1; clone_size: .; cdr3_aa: CASRTRQGFAEAFF; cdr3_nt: TGTGCCAGCAGAACTAGACAGGGTTTCGCTGAAGCTTTCTTT
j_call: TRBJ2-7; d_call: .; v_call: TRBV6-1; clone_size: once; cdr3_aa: CASSDGIGTGPYEQYF; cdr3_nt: TGTGCCAGCAGTGACGGAATCGGTACAGGACCCTACGAGCAGTACTTC
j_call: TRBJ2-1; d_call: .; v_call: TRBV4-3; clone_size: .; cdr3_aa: CASSQDWSSTFYNEQFF; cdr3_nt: TGCGCCAGCAGCCAAGATTGGAGCTCAACGTTTTACAATGAGCAGTTCTTC
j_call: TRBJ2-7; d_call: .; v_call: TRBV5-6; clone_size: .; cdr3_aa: CASSHEGLDEQYF; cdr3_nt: TGTGCCAGCAGCCACGAAGGGCTCGACGAGCAGTACTTC
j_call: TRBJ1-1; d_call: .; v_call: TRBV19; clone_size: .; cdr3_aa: CASSWGGRGAEAFF; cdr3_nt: TGTGCCAGTAGCTGGGGAGGGCGGGGCGCTGAAGCTTTCTTT
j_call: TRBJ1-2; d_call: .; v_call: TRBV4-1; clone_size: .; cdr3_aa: CASSQGGSYNLHGYTF; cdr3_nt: TGCGCCAGCAGCCAAGGGGGGAGTTACAATCTCCATGGCTACACCTTC
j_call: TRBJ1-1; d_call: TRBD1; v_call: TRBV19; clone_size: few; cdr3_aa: CASTPRWNIGGQGLSEAFF; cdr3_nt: TGTGCCAGTACCCCCCGGTGGAATATAGGAGGACAGGGCCTCTCTGAAGCTTTCTTT
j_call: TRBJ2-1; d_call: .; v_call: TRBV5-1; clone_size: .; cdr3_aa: CASSLGREQFF; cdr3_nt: TGCGCCAGCAGCTTGGGGAGGGAGCAGTTCTTC
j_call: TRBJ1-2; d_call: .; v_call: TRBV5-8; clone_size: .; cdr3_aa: CASSLGGAFAYGYTF; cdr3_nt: TGTGCCAGCAGCTTAGGAGGGGCATTTGCCTATGGCTACACCTTC
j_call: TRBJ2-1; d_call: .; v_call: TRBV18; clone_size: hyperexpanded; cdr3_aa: CASSVPTSSDEQFF; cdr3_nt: TGTGCCAGCTCAGTCCCTACTAGTTCGGATGAGCAGTTCTTC
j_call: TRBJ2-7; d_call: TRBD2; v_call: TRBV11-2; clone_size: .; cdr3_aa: CASSTSGSFDEQYF; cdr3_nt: TGTGCCAGCAGTACTAGCGGGAGTTTCGACGAGCAGTACTTC
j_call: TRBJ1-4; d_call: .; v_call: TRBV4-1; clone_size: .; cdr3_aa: CASSQDGLDGEKLFF; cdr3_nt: TGCGCCAGCAGCCAAGACGGGCTCGACGGGGAAAAACTGTTTTTT
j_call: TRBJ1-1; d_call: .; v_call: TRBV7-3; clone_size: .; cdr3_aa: CASSRYAQAEAFF; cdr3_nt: TGTGCCAGCAGCCGATACGCTCAGGCTGAAGCTTTCTTT
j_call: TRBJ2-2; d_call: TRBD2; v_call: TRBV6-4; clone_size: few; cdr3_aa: CASSTSGDTGELFF; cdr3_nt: TGTGCCAGCAGCACTAGCGGGGACACCGGGGAGCTGTTTTTT
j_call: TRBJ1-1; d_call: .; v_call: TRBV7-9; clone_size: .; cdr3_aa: CASSPPKAGGSAEAFF; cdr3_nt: TGTGCCAGCAGCCCGCCCAAAGCGGGGGGCAGCGCTGAAGCTTTCTTT
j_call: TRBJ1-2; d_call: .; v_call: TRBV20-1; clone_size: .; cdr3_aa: CSPSGYGYTF; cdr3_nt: TGCAGCCCGTCCGGCTATGGCTACACCTTC
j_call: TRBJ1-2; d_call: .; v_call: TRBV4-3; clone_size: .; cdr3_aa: CASSQYSANYGYTF; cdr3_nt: TGCGCCAGCAGCCAGTACAGTGCTAACTATGGCTACACCTTC
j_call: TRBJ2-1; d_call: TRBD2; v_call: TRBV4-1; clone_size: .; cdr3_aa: CASSPGLAGPPPYYNEQFF; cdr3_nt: TGCGCCAGCAGCCCCGGACTAGCGGGCCCTCCTCCCTATTACAATGAGCAGTTCTTC
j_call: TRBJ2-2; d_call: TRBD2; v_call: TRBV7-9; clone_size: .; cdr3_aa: CASSSTSGRPTGELFF; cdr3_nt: TGTGCCAGCAGCTCCACTAGCGGGAGGCCCACCGGGGAGCTGTTTTTT
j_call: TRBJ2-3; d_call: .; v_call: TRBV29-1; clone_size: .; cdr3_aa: CSAGGAGSTDTQYF; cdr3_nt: TGCAGCGCCGGGGGAGCGGGTAGCACAGATACGCAGTATTTT
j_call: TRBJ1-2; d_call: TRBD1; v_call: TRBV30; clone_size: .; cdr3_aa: CAWSVSWDRRFHGYTF; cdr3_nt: TGTGCCTGGAGTGTCTCCTGGGACAGGAGGTTTCATGGCTACACCTTC
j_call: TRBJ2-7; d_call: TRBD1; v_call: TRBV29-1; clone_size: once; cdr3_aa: CSVAGGATYEQYF; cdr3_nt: TGCAGCGTCGCAGGGGGCGCGACCTACGAGCAGTACTTC
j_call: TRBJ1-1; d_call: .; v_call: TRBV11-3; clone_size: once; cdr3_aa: CASSEGGWDTEAFF; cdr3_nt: TGTGCCAGCAGCGAAGGGGGATGGGACACTGAAGCTTTCTTT
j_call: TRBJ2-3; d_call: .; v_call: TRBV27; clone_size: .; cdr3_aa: CAEQLGHSTDTQYF; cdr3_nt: TGTGCCGAACAGTTGGGACATAGCACAGATACGCAGTATTTT
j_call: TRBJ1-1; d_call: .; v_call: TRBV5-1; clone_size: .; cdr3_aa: CASSLEPTMNTEAFF; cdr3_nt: TGCGCCAGCAGCTTGGAACCTACAATGAACACTGAAGCTTTCTTT
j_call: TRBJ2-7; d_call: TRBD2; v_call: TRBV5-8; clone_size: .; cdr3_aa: CASSSNGREQYF; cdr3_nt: TGTGCCAGCAGCTCCAACGGGAGGGAGCAGTACTTC
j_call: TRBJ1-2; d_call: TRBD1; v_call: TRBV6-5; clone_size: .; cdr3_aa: CASSSPWDRAIYGYTF; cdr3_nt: TGTGCCAGCAGTTCTCCCTGGGACAGAGCGATCTATGGCTACACCTTC